The 26 T cell receptor beta chains below come from one sample, sequenced in a study of blood T cell repertoires in COVID-19. Sequencing was performed with immunoSEQ multiplex PCR; in TCRdb, only in-frame clones are kept and a portion is missing. The data contain 430,000 or so clones, approximately 87% of them singletons. Source material: PBMCs or T cells enriched from blood (not recorded which). Receptors originate from a woman between 40 and 55 years old who had recovered from COVID-19.

This clone came up a few times. The chain combines TRBV11-2 with TRBJ1-1; D remains unclear. CDR3 length equals 15 residues. V dropped 5 bases and J dropped 4 bases, with 17 bases sitting between them. Germline V gives CDR1 SGHAT, CDR2 FQNNGV. In DNA, the CDR3 is TGTGCCAGCAGCCTAAGGGCGGGATTAATCACTGAAGCTTTCTTT. Protein sequence: CASSLRAGLITEAFF.

V is TRBV6-4 and J is TRBJ2-3, with 7 bases matching TRBD1. CDR3 size: 15 residues. Trimming removed 2 bases from V and 3 bases from J; junction bases left unmatched: 5. The V gene's germline CDR1 is MRHNA and CDR2 SNTAGT. The CDR3 DNA reads as TGTGCCAGCAGTGACGGGACAGAACAGACAGATACGCAGTATTTT. It encodes CASSDGTEQTDTQYF.

The CDR3 region is CAWSVGGTGNTIYF. Written as DNA, the CDR3 is TGTGCCTGGAGTGTAGGAGGGACTGGAAACACCATATATTTT. The V and J genes are TRBV30 and TRBJ1-3, with D uncertain. Germline lookup yields CDR1 GTSNPN and CDR2 SVGIG (reference sequence). Deletions cut 0 bases from V and 2 bases from J, with 8 bases between. CDR3 length: 14 residues.

The J gene is TRBJ1-1, the V gene TRBV11-2; TRBD1 agrees at 7 bases. J lost 0 bases, V lost 1 base, and 2 bases had no gene match. Germline lookup yields CDR1 SGHAT and CDR2 FQNNGV. The CDR3 has 15 amino acids. The CDR3 loop reads CASSLAGQMNTEAFF. CDR3 in DNA: TGTGCCAGCAGCTTAGCGGGACAGATGAACACTGAAGCTTTCTTT. Using reference TRBV11-2 and TRBJ1-1 for the parts outside the CDR3, the full variable domain is EAGVAQSPRYKIIEKRQSVAFWCNPISGHATLYWYQQILGQGPKLLIQFQNNGVVDDSQLPKDRFSAERLKGVDSTLKIQPAKLEDSAVYLCASSLAGQMNTEAFFGQGTRLTVV.

This chain links TRBV3-1 (or the pseudogene TRBV3-2) with TRBJ2-1; D remains ambiguous. Germline V gives CDR1 LGHDT, CDR2 YNNKEL (reference sequence). The CDR3 is 13 amino acids. Trimming left V 4 bases short and J 9 bases short, with 13 bases between. CDR3 DNA: TGTGCCAGCAGCCCCCAGAGAGCAGGTGAGCAGTTCTTC. Protein product: CASSPQRAGEQFF.

This clone was counted between two and nine times. The genes are TRBV19 and TRBJ1-5, with D uncertain. The V end lost 6 bases, the J end lost 2 bases, and 20 bases lay between the germline ends. From germline, CDR1 is LNHDA and CDR2 SQIVND (reference sequence). This CDR3 has 17 amino acids. CDR3 loop: CASREGNLIRGNQPQHF. CDR3 nucleotide sequence: TGTGCCAGTAGGGAGGGTAACTTAATACGAGGCAATCAGCCCCAGCATTTT.

This chain's CDR3 is CASSPQKTSGSLDTQYF. DNA for the CDR3: TGTGCCAGCAGCCCACAGAAGACTAGCGGGAGTTTGGATACGCAGTATTTT. The chain carries TRBV7-9 and TRBJ2-3, with 12 bases identical to TRBD2. Per the germline V gene, CDR1 is SEHNR and CDR2 is FQNEAQ (reference sequence). The J segment lost 6 bases and the V segment lost 5 bases, leaving 12 bases of the junction unmatched. There are 17 residues in the CDR3.

This chain joins TRBV18 and TRBJ1-3, with 9 bases that match TRBD1. The CDR3 covers 16 residues. The trim removed 0 bases at V and 3 bases at J, leaving 3 bases unmatched. Germline V lookup: CDR1 KGHSH, CDR2 LQKENI. The CDR3 nucleotides read TGTGCCAGCTCACCACCCGGGACAGGGCTTGGAAACACCATATATTTT. It translates to CASSPPGTGLGNTIYF.

The gene calls are TRBV6-5 and TRBJ1-1; 10 positions match TRBD1. With 5 bases clipped from V and 6 bases from J, the junction kept 6 bases outside the gene matches. The CDR3 has 14 amino acids. Looked up from germline, CDR1 is MNHEY and CDR2 is SVGAGI. CDR3 nucleotide sequence: TGTGCCAGCAGTCGGGGACAGGGGACCTCTGAAGCTTTCTTT. Its protein is CASSRGQGTSEAFF.

J is TRBJ1-4 and V is TRBV5-1; the match to TRBD1 covers 9 bases. The CDR3 is made up of 14 amino acids. Germline V gives CDR1 SGHRS, CDR2 YFSETQ. With 9 bases clipped from V and 8 bases from J, the junction kept 11 bases outside the gene matches. The CDR3 nucleotides are TGCGCCACAAAGGGCGGGACAGGGAACGAAAAACTGTTTTTT. Protein sequence: CATKGGTGNEKLFF. Combining the CDR3 with reference TRBV5-1 and TRBJ1-4 gives the whole variable domain KAGVTQTPRYLIKTRGQQVTLSCSPISGHRSVSWYQQTPGQGLQFLFEYFSETQRNKGNFPGRFSGRQFSNSRSEMNVSTLELGDSALYLCATKGGTGNEKLFFGSGTQLSVL.

The V and J genes are TRBV15 and TRBJ1-5; maybe TRBD1 (5 bases). Germline CDR1 LNHNV, CDR2 YYDKDF (reference sequence). The CDR3 is made up of 14 amino acids. V lost 1 base and J 7 bases, leaving 11 bases between the germline ends. CDR3 in amino acids: CATSRVGGHQPQHF. In DNA form, the CDR3 reads TGTGCCACCAGCAGAGTGGGGGGTCACCAGCCCCAGCATTTT.

This chain joins TRBV27 and TRBJ1-4; D remains unclear. From germline, CDR1 is MNHEY and CDR2 SMNVEV (reference sequence). CDR3 length: 16 residues. With 7 bases removed from V and 4 bases from J, the gap between germline ends came to 19 bases. CDR3: CASTFHYGKYNEKLFF. CDR3 DNA sequence: TGTGCCAGCACCTTCCACTACGGGAAATATAATGAAAAACTGTTTTTT.

J is TRBJ2-1 and V is TRBV7-6; TRBD2 matches at 7 bases. In germline, CDR1 is SGHVS, CDR2 FNYEAQ. CDR3 length: 16 amino acids. Unmatched junction bases numbered 17, after V lost 5 bases and J lost 10 bases. The CDR3 protein is CASSGLAAAPGGEQFF. The DNA for the CDR3 is TGTGCCAGCAGCGGTCTAGCGGCGGCGCCTGGAGGGGAGCAGTTCTTC.

The genes are TRBV9 and TRBJ1-2, with no clear D. This CDR3 is built from 11 residues. Germline V gives CDR1 SGDLS, CDR2 YYNGEE. V shed 4 bases and J shed 10 bases, with 11 bases lying between them. Written as DNA, the CDR3 is TGTGCCAGCAGCTTCGGGTTCGACTACACCTTC. It yields the protein CASSFGFDYTF.

The J gene is TRBJ2-1, the V gene TRBV4-1; the match to TRBD2 covers 7 bases. This CDR3 contains 15 residues. Losses at the gene ends were 1 base for V and 8 bases for J; bases not matched to a gene: 8. CDR1 is MGHRA and CDR2 is YSYEKL in the germline V gene. CDR3: CASSQVGGGGDEQFF. The CDR3, as DNA: TGCGCCAGCAGCCAAGTAGGAGGTGGGGGGGATGAGCAGTTCTTC.

CDR3 in amino acids: CASSYDTANYGYTF. In DNA, the CDR3 is TGTGCCAGCAGTTACGATACAGCTAACTATGGCTACACCTTC. The chain has TRBV6-5 and TRBJ1-2, with D hard to call. V lost 2 bases to trimming and J lost 0 bases, with 7 bases between them. The germline CDR1 and CDR2 sequences are MNHEY and SVGAGI. The CDR3 consists of 14 residues.

The CDR3 DNA is TGTGCCAGCAGGCCTACAGGGGCCGCCACCTTTAGCACAGATACGCAGTATTTT. Residues: CASRPTGAATFSTDTQYF. The chain employs TRBV7-2 and TRBJ2-3; 7 bases are a match to TRBD1. This CDR3 spans 18 amino acids. The V segment lost 6 bases and the J segment 0 bases; nucleotides outside the gene matches: 15. Germline V gene sequence: CDR1 SGHTA, CDR2 FQGNSA.

The J gene is TRBJ1-4, the V gene TRBV2; no firm D call. CDR3 size: 16 residues. V lost 7 bases and J 6 bases, leaving 21 bases between the germline ends. Germline V gives CDR1 SNHLY, CDR2 FYNNEI. The CDR3 DNA follows: TGTGCCAGCACCCCCAGCACCCGCTCAGGTGATGAAAAACTGTTTTTT. Amino acids: CASTPSTRSGDEKLFF.

The V and J genes are TRBV19 and TRBJ1-5; possible D gene TRBD1, 5 bases. Germline CDR1 is LNHDA and CDR2 is SQIVND (reference sequence). CDR3 length equals 16 residues. Trimming stripped 0 bases from V and 8 bases from J, with 17 bases between. CDR3 coding DNA: TGTGCCAGTAGTATAGATCTGTGGCATCGGGGGGAGCCCCAGCATTTT. This translates into CASSIDLWHRGEPQHF.

The chain is built from TRBV9 and TRBJ2-3; 11 bases fit TRBD2. The CDR3 spans 16 residues. The V gene end was trimmed by 3 bases and the J gene end by 6 bases; junction bases not matched to a gene: 9. Germline CDR1 is SGDLS and CDR2 is YYNGEE. CDR3 in DNA: TGTGCCAGCAGCGCAGGACTAGCGGGCTTGCCTGATACGCAGTATTTT. Its protein is CASSAGLAGLPDTQYF.

J is TRBJ2-7 and V is TRBV23-1; 10 nucleotides agree with TRBD1. TRBV23-1 is sorted into the ORF group, with uncertain function. This CDR3 has 15 amino acids. The V segment lost 0 bases and the J segment 6 bases; nucleotides outside the gene matches: 5. The CDR3 coding sequence is TGCGCCAGCAGTCAATCCCGGACAGGGGGTGGCGAGCAGTACTTC. It translates to CASSQSRTGGGEQYF.

V is TRBV24-1 and J is TRBJ2-1; 10 bases map to TRBD1. This CDR3 has 18 residues. The junction had 15 bases not matched to a gene; V was cut back by 5 bases and J by 6 bases. Germline-derived CDR1 and CDR2 are KGHDR and SFDVKD. Written as DNA, the CDR3 is TGTGCCACCAGTGCTCCGCCCCACCGGGACAGGGGCTCCAATGAGCAGTTCTTC. Protein product: CATSAPPHRDRGSNEQFF.

The chain joins TRBV6-5 to TRBJ2-7, with D possibly matching TRBD1 (6 bases). V gave up 2 bases and J gave up 4 bases, with 15 bases separating them. The CDR3 has 15 amino acids. Per the germline V gene, CDR1 is MNHEY and CDR2 is SVGAGI. The CDR3 loop is CASSYTTGGQYEQYF. For the CDR3, the DNA is TGTGCCAGCAGTTACACGACAGGAGGTCAGTACGAGCAGTACTTC.

This chain links TRBV27 with TRBJ1-5; no definite D call. This CDR3 is 15 amino acids long. Germline V gene lookup returns CDR1 MNHEY and CDR2 SMNVEV (reference sequence). Trimming pared 0 bases from V and 7 bases from J, leaving 13 bases between. The CDR3 sequence: CASSLSYGPWQPQHF. As DNA, the CDR3 is TGTGCCAGCAGTTTATCATACGGTCCGTGGCAGCCCCAGCATTTT.

This chain links TRBV18 with TRBJ1-1; 8 positions match TRBD1. The V and J ends lost 4 bases and 6 bases, in that order; junction bases with no gene match: 4. The V gene's germline CDR1 is KGHSH and CDR2 LQKENI. This CDR3 is built from 13 residues. The CDR3 coding sequence is TGTGCCAGCTCACTAAAACAGGGGGCTGAAGCTTTCTTT. Its protein is CASSLKQGAEAFF. Combining the CDR3 with reference TRBV18 and TRBJ1-1 gives the whole variable domain NAGVMQNPRHLVRRRGQEARLRCSPMKGHSHVYWYRQLPEEGLKFMVYLQKENIIDESGMPKERFSAEFPKEGPSILRIQQVVRGDSAAYFCASSLKQGAEAFFGQGTRLTVV.

The chain recombines TRBV27 with TRBJ1-1; D is perhaps TRBD1 (5 bases). This CDR3 has 14 amino acids. V was cut by 1 base and J by 3 bases, with 9 bases left in between. The germline CDR1 and CDR2 sequences are MNHEY and SMNVEV (reference sequence). CDR3 residues: CASSLLPRDTEAFF. CDR3 DNA: TGTGCCAGCAGTTTATTGCCCAGGGACACTGAAGCTTTCTTT.